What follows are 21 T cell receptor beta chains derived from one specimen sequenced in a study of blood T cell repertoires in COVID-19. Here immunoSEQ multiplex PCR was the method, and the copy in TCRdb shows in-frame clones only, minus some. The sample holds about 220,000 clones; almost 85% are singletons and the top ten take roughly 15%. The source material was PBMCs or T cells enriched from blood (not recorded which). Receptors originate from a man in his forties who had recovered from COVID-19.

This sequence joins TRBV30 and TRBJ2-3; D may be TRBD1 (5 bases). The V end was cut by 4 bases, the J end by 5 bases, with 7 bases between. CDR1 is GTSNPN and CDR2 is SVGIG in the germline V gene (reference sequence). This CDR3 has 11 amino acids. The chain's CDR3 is CAWTRGDTQYF. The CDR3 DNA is TGTGCCTGGACTAGGGGAGATACGCAGTATTTT.

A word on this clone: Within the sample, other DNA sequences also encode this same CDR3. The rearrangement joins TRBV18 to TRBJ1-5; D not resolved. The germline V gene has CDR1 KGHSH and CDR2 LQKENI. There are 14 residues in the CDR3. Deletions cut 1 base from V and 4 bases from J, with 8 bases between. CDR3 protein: CASSPQGANQPQHF. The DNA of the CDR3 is TGTGCCAGCTCACCACAAGGAGCTAATCAGCCCCAGCATTTT.

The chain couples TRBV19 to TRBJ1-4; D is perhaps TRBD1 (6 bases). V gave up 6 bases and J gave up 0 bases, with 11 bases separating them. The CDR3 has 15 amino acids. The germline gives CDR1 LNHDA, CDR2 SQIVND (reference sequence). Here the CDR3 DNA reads TGTGCCAGTAGGGGACACGCTGCAACTAATGAAAAACTGTTTTTT. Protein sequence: CASRGHAATNEKLFF.

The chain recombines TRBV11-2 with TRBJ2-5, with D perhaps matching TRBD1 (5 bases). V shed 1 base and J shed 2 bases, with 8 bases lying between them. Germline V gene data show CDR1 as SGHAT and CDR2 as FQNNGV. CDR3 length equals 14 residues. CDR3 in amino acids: CASSLVQGQETQYF. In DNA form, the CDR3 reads TGTGCCAGCAGCTTAGTTCAGGGACAAGAGACCCAGTACTTC.

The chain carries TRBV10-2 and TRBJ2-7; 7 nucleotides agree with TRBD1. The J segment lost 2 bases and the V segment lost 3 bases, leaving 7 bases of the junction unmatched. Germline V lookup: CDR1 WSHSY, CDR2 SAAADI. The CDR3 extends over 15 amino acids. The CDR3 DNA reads TGCGCCAGCAGTGATGTGTGGCAGGGGGCCTACGAGCAGTACTTC. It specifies CASSDVWQGAYEQYF.

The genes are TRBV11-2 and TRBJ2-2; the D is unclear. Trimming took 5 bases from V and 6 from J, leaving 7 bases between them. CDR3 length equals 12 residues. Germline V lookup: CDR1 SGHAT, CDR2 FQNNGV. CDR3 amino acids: CASSPRPGELFF. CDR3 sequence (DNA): TGTGCCAGCAGCCCCAGGCCCGGGGAGCTGTTTTTT.

CDR3 loop: CASSLGPGQMSTDTQYF. In nucleotides, the CDR3 is TGTGCCAGCAGCTTGGGGCCCGGACAGATGAGCACAGATACGCAGTATTTT. V usage is TRBV5-4 and J usage is TRBJ2-3; tentatively, D is TRBD1 (6 bases). The germline V gene encodes CDR1 SGHNT and CDR2 YYREEE (reference sequence). The CDR3 covers 17 residues. V shed 0 bases and J shed 0 bases, with 14 bases lying between them.

The CDR3 nucleotides read TGTGCCAGCAGTTTATCAGGAGGGCCCGGGGAAAAACTGTTTTTT. It encodes CASSLSGGPGEKLFF. The chain couples TRBV27 to TRBJ1-4; D ambiguous. Trimming left V 0 bases short and J 8 bases short, with 13 bases between. CDR3 length equals 15 residues. CDR1 and CDR2 from the germline V gene are MNHEY and SMNVEV (reference sequence).

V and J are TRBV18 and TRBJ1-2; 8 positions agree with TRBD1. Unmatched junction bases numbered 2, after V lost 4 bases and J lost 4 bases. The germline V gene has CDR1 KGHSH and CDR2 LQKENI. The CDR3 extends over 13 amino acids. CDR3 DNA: TGTGCCAGCTCACAGGGACAGGTCTATGGCTACACCTTC. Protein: CASSQGQVYGYTF.

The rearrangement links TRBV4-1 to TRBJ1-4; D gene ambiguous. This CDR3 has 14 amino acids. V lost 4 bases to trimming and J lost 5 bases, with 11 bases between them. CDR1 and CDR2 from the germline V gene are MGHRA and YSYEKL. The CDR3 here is CASSPHERNEKLFF. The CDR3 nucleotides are TGCGCCAGCAGCCCTCACGAGCGGAATGAAAAACTGTTTTTT.

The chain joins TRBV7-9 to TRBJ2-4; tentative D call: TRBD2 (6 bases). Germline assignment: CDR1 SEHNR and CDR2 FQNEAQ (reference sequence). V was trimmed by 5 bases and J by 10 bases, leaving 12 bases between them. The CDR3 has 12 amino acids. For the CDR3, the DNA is TGTGCCAGCAGCAGGGAGGCGGCGATTCAGTACTTC. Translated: CASSREAAIQYF. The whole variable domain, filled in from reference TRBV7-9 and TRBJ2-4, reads DTGVSQNPRHKITKRGQNVTFRCDPISEHNRLYWYRQTLGQGPEFLTYFQNEAQLEKSRLLSDRFSAERPKGSFSTLEIQRTEQGDSAMYLCASSREAAIQYFGAGTRLSVL.

CDR3 nucleotides: TGTGCCAGCAGCATATTTTTGTTACAGGGGCAAGAAAAACTGTTTTTT. Translating it yields CASSIFLLQGQEKLFF. The chain has TRBV7-2 and TRBJ1-4, with 7 bases identical to TRBD1. The CDR3 length is 16 residues. CDR1 is SGHTA, CDR2 FQGNSA, per germline. J gave up 8 bases and V 5 bases, and 14 bases lay outside the gene matches.

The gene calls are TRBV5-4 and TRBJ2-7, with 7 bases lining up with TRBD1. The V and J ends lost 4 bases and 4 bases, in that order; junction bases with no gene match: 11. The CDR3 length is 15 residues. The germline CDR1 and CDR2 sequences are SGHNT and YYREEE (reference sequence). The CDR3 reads CASSQPGAGGYEQYF. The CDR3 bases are TGTGCCAGCAGCCAGCCTGGGGCAGGGGGATACGAGCAGTACTTC.

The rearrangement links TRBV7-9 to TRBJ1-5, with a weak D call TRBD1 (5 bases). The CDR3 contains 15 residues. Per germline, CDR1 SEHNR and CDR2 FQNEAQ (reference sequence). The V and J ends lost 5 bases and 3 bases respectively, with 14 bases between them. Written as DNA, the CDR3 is TGTGCCAGCAGCCCCGGGGGGGGGAACAATCAGCCCCAGCATTTT. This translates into CASSPGGGNNQPQHF.

This CDR3 reads CASSLAGGLNEQFF. The DNA of the CDR3 is TGTGCCAGCAGTTTAGCGGGAGGGTTAAATGAGCAGTTCTTC. The genes are TRBV7-3 and TRBJ2-1; TRBD2 aligns across 11 bases. V shed 6 bases and J 7 bases; nucleotides not matched to a gene: 5. CDR1 and CDR2 from the germline V gene are SGHTA and FQGTGA. The CDR3 extends over 14 amino acids. Full variable domain (missing parts from reference TRBV7-3 and TRBJ2-1): GAGVSQTPSNKVTEKGKYVELRCDPISGHTALYWYRQSLGQGPEFLIYFQGTGAADDSGLPNDRFFAVRPEGSVSTLKIQRTERGDSAVYLCASSLAGGLNEQFFGPGTRLTVL.

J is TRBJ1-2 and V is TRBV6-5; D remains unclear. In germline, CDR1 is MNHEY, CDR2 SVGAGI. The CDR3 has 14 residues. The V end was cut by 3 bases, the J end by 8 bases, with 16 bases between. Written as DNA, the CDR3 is TGTGCCAGCAGTTATTTGGGGAGGGAAGGCGGCTACACCTTC. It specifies CASSYLGREGGYTF.

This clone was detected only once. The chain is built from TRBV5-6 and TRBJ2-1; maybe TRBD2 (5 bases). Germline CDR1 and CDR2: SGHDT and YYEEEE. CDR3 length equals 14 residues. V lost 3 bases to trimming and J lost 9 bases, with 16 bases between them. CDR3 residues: CASSSGGAIREQFF. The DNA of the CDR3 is TGTGCCAGCAGCTCTGGAGGCGCAATTCGTGAGCAGTTCTTC.

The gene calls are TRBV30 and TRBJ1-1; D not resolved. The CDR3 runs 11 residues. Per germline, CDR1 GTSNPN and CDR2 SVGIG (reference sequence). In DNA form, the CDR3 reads TGTGCGACTATAGCGGGCGCTGAAGCTTTCTTT. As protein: CATIAGAEAFF. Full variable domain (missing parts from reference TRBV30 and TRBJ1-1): SQTIHQWPATLVQPVGSPLSLECTVEGTSNPNLYWYRQAAGRGLQLLFYSVGIGQISSEVPQNLSASRPQDRQFILSSKKLLLSDSGFYLCATIAGAEAFFGQGTRLTVV.

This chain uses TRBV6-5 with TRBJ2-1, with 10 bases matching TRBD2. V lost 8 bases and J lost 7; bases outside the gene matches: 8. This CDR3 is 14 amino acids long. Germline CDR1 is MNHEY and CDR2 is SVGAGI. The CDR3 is CASSGGLARNEQFF. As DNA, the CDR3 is TGTGCCAGCTCGGGGGGACTAGCGAGGAATGAGCAGTTCTTC.

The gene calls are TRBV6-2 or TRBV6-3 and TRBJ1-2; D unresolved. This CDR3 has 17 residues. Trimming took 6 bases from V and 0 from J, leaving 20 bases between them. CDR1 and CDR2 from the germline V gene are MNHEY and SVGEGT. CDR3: CASSPKSAGRANYGYTF. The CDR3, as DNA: TGTGCCAGCAGCCCTAAGTCGGCGGGGAGAGCTAACTATGGCTACACCTTC.

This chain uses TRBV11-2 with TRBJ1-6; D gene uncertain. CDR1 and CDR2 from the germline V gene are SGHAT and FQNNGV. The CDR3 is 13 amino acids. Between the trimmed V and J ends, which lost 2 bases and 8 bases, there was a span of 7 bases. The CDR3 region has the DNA TGTGCCAGCAGCTTACTCGGGGATTCACCCCTCCACTTT. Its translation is CASSLLGDSPLHF.